Listed below are T cell receptor beta chains from one sample, sequenced in a study of blood T cell repertoires in COVID-19. The table came from immunoSEQ multiplex PCR; TCRdb's copy has only in-frame clones and leaves some out. The data contain more than 200,000 clones, around 90% of them singletons. Sequencing was done on a sample of peripheral blood. The source is a man aged 18-30 years with active or convalescent COVID-19. CDR3s leave out the opening cysteine and the closing phenylalanine or tryptophan. The size entry is marked missing in some rows and otherwise reads once, few, many or a size class.

CDR3 protein	clone size	CDR3 length	J gene	V gene
ASSPDTDQPQH	NA	11	TRBJ1-5	TRBV18
ASSRSGEETQY	NA	11	TRBJ2-5	TRBV7-3
ASSLGLARLNEQF	NA	13	TRBJ2-1	TRBV5-4
ASSLTGGLAGNRELF	NA	15	TRBJ2-2	TRBV7-8
ASSQRAGDNYGYT	few	13	TRBJ1-2	TRBV4-1
ASSIKGQQSNVLT	NA	13	TRBJ2-6	TRBV19
ASSYLGGLPTDTQY	NA	14	TRBJ2-3	TRBV6-5
ASSAGGKGNTEAF	NA	13	TRBJ1-1	TRBV6-2/TRBV6-3
ASSPWRGREEKLF	NA	13	TRBJ1-4	TRBV14
ASSPTVKNTEAF	NA	12	TRBJ1-1	TRBV19
ATSDSYSYEQY	NA	11	TRBJ2-7	TRBV24-1
ASSLQGGNQPQH	NA	12	TRBJ1-5	TRBV7-2
ASSPSSSYEQY	NA	11	TRBJ2-7	TRBV7-9
ASSPLTSGRSEQF	NA	13	TRBJ2-1	TRBV28
ASSTRGLAGEEVEQY	NA	15	TRBJ2-7	TRBV11-3
ASSGREGAYNEQF	NA	13	TRBJ2-1	TRBV25-1
ASSEVSANYGYT	NA	12	TRBJ1-2	TRBV6-6
ASSLGGNYGYT	NA	11	TRBJ1-2	TRBV28
ASSLTRTGELF	NA	11	TRBJ2-2	TRBV5-1
ASSRDRTVGELF	few	12	TRBJ1-4	TRBV11-2
ASSPSGTYYGYT	NA	12	TRBJ1-2	TRBV14
ASSFYPRQENTEAF	once	14	TRBJ1-1	TRBV7-3
ASSRDGGEQF	NA	10	TRBJ2-1	TRBV5-4
ASSEIKGAGRSPLH	NA	14	TRBJ1-6	TRBV6-1
ASSTRGTIQPQH	once	12	TRBJ1-5	TRBV4-1
ASSKTGFFEQY	few	11	TRBJ2-7	TRBV6-2/TRBV6-3
ASSGNQPQH	NA	9	TRBJ1-5	TRBV28
ASTSTGNGYT	NA	10	TRBJ1-2	TRBV3-1/TRBV3-2
ASSSGGRETQY	NA	11	TRBJ2-5	TRBV7-9
ASSANLVVGANVLT	NA	14	TRBJ2-6	TRBV5-1
ASSFGQGQPQH	NA	11	TRBJ1-5	TRBV12-3/TRBV12-4
ASSPLAGITDTQY	NA	13	TRBJ2-3	TRBV7-9
ASSFLGGVNTEAF	NA	13	TRBJ1-1	TRBV7-2
ASSRTSGSETQY	NA	12	TRBJ2-5	TRBV6-5
SAARPGDRA	once	9	TRBJ1-3	TRBV20-1
ASSRRSGSLGQETQY	NA	15	TRBJ2-5	TRBV14
ASRSTGSYT	NA	9	TRBJ1-2	TRBV2
AWSVRQGNTIY	NA	11	TRBJ1-3	TRBV30
ASTPTSGREQY	NA	11	TRBJ2-7	TRBV7-2
ASSPNSLNYGYT	NA	12	TRBJ1-2	TRBV18
ASSWGQGTYEQY	once	12	TRBJ2-7	TRBV5-5
ASSYATGSHEQY	NA	12	TRBJ2-7	TRBV6-2/TRBV6-3
ATSRTGAISHKH	once	12	TRBJ1-5	TRBV15
ASSGFAGGTDTQY	NA	13	TRBJ2-3	TRBV19
ASSRDRGTDTQY	NA	12	TRBJ2-3	TRBV6-5
ASSLEGLWRPNEQF	NA	14	TRBJ2-1	TRBV7-2
ARSMRACQPQH	NA	11	TRBJ1-5	TRBV12-3/TRBV12-4
ASSPRLAGGPAH	NA	12	TRBJ2-5	TRBV5-1
ASSLATSFSYEQY	NA	13	TRBJ2-7	TRBV11-2
ASSPTGTGGRQPQH	NA	14	TRBJ1-5	TRBV2
ASSHGSNYGYT	NA	11	TRBJ1-2	TRBV10-2
ASSQDLVRGYEQY	NA	13	TRBJ2-7	TRBV3-1/TRBV3-2
AISESGSRRQAF	NA	12	TRBJ1-1	TRBV10-3
ASSIRLLAEGYNEQF	NA	15	TRBJ2-1	TRBV19